The source of this T cell receptor (beta chain) is a study of T cell responses to AZD1222 COVID-19 vaccine. Study context: Analysis merged second doses at about 4 or about 12 weeks.

Trimming removed 4 bases from V and 1 base from J; junction bases left unmatched: 13. Germline V gene sequence: CDR1 SGHKS, CDR2 YYEKEE (reference sequence). The CDR3 consists of 17 residues. Clones were read by immunoSEQ multiplex PCR, and TCRdb kept only the in-frame ones, dropping some. The sample has roughly 150,000 clones; almost 95% are singletons. Remarks on this clone: Its antigen remains unknown.

General study findings and limits: CD4 TCRs covered the whole spike, strongest at regions 160-218 and 743-854. Most donors were white British, females outnumbered males, and clonal diversity was possibly underestimated.

This sequence joins TRBV5-5 and TRBJ2-7, with TRBD1 matching over 8 bases. The TCR comes from an adult in good health. The source was peripheral blood, collected on day 0 of AZD1222 vaccination. The CDR3 spells CASSRPDGTGDSYEQYF. The CDR3, as DNA: TGTGCCAGCAGCCGTCCTGATGGGACAGGAGATTCCTACGAGCAGTACTTC.